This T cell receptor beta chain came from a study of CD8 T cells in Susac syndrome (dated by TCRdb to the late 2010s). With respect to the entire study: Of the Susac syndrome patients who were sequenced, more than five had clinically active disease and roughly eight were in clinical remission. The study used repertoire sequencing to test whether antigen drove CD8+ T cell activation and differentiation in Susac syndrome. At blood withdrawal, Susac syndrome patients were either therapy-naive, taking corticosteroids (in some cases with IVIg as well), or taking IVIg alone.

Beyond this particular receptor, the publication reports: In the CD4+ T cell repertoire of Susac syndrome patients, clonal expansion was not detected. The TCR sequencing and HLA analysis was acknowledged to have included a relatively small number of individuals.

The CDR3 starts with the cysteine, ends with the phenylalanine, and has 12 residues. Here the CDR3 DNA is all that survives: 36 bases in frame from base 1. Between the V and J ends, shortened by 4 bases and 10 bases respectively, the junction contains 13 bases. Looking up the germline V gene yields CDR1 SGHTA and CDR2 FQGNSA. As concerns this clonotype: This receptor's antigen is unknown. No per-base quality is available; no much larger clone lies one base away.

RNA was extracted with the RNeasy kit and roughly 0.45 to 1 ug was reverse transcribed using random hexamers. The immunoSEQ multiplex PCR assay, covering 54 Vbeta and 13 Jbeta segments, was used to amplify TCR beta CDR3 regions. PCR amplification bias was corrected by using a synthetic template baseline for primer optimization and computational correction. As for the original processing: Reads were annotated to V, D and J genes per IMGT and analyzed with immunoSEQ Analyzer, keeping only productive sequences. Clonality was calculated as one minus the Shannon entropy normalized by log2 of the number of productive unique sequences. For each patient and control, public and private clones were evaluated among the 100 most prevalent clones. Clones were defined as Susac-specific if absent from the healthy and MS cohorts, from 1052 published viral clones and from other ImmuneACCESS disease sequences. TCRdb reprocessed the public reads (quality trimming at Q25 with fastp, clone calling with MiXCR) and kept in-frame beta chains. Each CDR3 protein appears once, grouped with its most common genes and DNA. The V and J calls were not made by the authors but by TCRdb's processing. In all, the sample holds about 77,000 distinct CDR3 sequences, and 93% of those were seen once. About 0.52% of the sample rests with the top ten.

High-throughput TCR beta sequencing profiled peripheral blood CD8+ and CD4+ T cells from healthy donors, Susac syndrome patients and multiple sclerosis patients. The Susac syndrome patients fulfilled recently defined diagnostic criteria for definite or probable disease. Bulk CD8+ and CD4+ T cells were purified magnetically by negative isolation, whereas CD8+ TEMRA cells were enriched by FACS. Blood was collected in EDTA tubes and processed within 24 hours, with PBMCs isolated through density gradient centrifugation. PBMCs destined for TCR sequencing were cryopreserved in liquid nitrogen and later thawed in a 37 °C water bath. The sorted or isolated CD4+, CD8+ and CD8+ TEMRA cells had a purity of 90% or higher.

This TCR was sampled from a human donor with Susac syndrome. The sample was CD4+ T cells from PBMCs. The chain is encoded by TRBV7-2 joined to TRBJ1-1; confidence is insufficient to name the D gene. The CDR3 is CASSYPQYAAFF. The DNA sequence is TGTGCCAGCAGCTACCCACAGTACGCAGCTTTCTTT. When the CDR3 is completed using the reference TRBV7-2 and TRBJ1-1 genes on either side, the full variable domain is GAGVSQSPSNKVTEKGKDVELRCDPISGHTALYWYRQSLGQGLEFLIYFQGNSAPDKSGLPSDRFSAERTGGSVSTLTIQRTQQEDSAVYLCASSYPQYAAFFGQGTRLTVV.